This TCR beta chain was retrieved from a study of T cells in Graves' hyperthyroidism and ophthalmopathy. Per the germline V gene, CDR1 is SGHTS and CDR2 is YDEGEE. V gave up 6 bases and J gave up 8 bases; unmatched junction bases: 6. CDR3 length equals 13 residues. It was RNA transcripts that yielded the amplified TCR beta CDR3 regions. A first-round RT-PCR of the TCR CDR3 used the HTBI primer set. Via MiXCR, TCRdb re-called the multiplex PCR reads, giving one row per CDR3 protein. Of about 500,000 distinct CDR3 sequences in the sample, roughly 16% were seen once. Patients affected by ophthalmopathy presented a Clinical Activity Score of at least 3, a NOSPECS grade of at least 4, and disease duration below 3 months. Findings and caveats of the study: From stable hyperthyroidism, ophthalmopathy was set apart by a 13 V-J model. Ophthalmopathy was predicted by the model a median of 6.5 months ahead of onset.

The sample holds a few counts of this clonotype. Its antigen is undetermined. The source is a woman aged 25 to 45 with Graves' ophthalmopathy. Sequenced: blood. The V gene is TRBV5-8, the J gene TRBJ2-3, with 10 bases identical to TRBD2. CDR3 amino acids: CASTLAGVGTQYF. CDR3 sequence (DNA): TGTGCCAGCACCCTAGCGGGAGTAGGTACGCAGTATTTT.